This T cell receptor (beta chain) was sequenced for a study of blood T cell repertoires in COVID-19. Study background: The United States, Italy and Spain provided the acute and convalescent COVID-19 samples. PBMCs, B-cell-depleted T cells, or T cells were the source of the cDNA or gDNA that made up the material.

The table came from immunoSEQ multiplex PCR; TCRdb's copy has only in-frame clones and leaves some out. The top ten clones hold 11% of a sample with about 150,000 clones, about 80% of them seen once. The V and J ends lost 2 bases and 6 bases respectively, with 8 bases between them. Germline values: CDR1 LGHDT, CDR2 YNNKEL (reference sequence). CDR3 length: 13 residues. The material sequenced was peripheral blood. This chain uses TRBV3-1 (or the pseudogene TRBV3-2) with TRBJ1-5; D uncertain. The sequence derives from a man aged 70-80 years with active or convalescent COVID-19. The CDR3 spells CASSQSRGQPQHF. As DNA, the CDR3 is TGTGCCAGCAGCCAATCTCGGGGTCAGCCCCAGCATTTT.